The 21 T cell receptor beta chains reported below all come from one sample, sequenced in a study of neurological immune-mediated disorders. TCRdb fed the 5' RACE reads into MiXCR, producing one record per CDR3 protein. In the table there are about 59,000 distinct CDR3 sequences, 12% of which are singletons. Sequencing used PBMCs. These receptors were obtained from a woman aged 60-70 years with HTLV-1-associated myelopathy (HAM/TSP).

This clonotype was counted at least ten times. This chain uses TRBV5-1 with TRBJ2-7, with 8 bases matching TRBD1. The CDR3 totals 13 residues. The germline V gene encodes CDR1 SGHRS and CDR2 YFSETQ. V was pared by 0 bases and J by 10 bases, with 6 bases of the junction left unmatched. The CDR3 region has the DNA TGCGCCAGCAGCTTGGATGGGACAGGCCTCCAGTACTTC. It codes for CASSLDGTGLQYF.

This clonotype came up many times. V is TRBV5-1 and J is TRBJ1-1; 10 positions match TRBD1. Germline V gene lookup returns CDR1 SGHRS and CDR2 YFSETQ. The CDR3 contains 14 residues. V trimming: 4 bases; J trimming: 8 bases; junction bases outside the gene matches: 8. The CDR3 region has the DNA TGCGCCAGCAGCGGACCGACAGGGGGCGGCGAAGCTTTCTTT. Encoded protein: CASSGPTGGGEAFF.

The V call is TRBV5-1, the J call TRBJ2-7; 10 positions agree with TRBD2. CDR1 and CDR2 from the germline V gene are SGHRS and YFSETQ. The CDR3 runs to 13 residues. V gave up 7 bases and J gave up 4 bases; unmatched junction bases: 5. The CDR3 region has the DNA TGCGCCAGCTCTAGCGGGAGAACTTACGAGCAGTACTTC. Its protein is CASSSGRTYEQYF.

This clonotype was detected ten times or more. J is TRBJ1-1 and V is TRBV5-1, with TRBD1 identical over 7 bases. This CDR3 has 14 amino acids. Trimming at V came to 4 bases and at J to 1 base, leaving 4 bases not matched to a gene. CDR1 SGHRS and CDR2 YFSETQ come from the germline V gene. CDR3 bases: TGCGCCAGCAGCATACGACAGGGGAACACTGAAGCTTTCTTT. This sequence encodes CASSIRQGNTEAFF.

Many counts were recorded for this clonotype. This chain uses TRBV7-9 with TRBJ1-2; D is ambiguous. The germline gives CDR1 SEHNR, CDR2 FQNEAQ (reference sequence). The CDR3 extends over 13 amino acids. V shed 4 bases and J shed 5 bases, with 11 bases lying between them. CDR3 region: CASSSDTTYGYTF. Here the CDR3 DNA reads TGTGCCAGCAGCTCAGACACCACTTATGGCTACACCTTC.

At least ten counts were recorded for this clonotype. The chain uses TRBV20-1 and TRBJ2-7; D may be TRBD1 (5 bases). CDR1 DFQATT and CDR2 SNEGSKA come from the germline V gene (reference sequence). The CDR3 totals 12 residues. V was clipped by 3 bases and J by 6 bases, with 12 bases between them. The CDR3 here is CSARIKGSEQYF. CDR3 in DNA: TGCAGTGCTAGGATTAAGGGGTCCGAGCAGTACTTC.

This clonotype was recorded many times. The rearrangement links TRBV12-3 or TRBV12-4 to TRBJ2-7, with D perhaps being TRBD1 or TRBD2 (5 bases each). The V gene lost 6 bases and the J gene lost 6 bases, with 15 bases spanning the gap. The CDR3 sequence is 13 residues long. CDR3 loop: CASRPGTVGEQYF. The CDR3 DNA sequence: TGTGCCAGCAGGCCCGGGACGGTGGGCGAGCAGTACTTC.

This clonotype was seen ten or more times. The CDR3 DNA is TGCGCCAGCAGCCCAGGCGGGAGTGTCCACGAGCAGTACTTC. Its translation: CASSPGGSVHEQYF. The chain carries TRBV5-1 and TRBJ2-7, with 7 bases fitting TRBD2. J was trimmed by 5 bases and V by 4 bases; bases with no gene match: 9. The CDR3 runs to 14 residues. CDR1 is SGHRS, CDR2 YFSETQ, per germline.

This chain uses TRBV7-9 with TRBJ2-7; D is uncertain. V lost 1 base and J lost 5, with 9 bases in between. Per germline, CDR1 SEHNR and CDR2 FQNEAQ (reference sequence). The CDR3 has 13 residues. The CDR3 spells CASSLELVNEQYF. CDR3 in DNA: TGTGCCAGCAGCTTAGAATTGGTTAACGAGCAGTACTTC.

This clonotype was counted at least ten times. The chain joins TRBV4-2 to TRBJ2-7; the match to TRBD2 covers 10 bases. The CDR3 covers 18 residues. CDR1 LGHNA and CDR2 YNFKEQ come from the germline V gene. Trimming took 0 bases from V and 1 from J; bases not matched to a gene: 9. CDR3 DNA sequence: TGTGCCAGCAGCCAAGATAGAACTAGCGGGGACTTGTCCTACGAGCAGTACTTC. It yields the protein CASSQDRTSGDLSYEQYF.

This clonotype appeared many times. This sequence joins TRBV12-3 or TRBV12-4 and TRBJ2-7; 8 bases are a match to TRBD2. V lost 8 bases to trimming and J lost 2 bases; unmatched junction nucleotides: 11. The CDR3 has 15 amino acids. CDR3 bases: TGTGCCAGCCCTAAAACGGGAGGGATCCCCTACGAGCAGTACTTC. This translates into CASPKTGGIPYEQYF.

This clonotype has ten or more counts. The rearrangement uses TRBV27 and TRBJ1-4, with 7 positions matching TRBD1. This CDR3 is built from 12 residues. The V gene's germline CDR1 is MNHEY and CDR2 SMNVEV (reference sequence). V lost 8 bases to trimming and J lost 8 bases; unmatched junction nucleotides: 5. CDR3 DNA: TGTGCCAGCCGGAGGGGGCGGGAAAAACTGTTTTTT. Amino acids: CASRRGREKLFF. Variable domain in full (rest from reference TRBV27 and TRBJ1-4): EAQVTQNPRYLITVTGKKLTVTCSQNMNHEYMSWYRQDPGLGLRQIYYSMNVEVTDKGDVPEGYKVSRKEKRNFPLILESPSPNQTSLYFCASRRGREKLFFGSGTQLSVL.

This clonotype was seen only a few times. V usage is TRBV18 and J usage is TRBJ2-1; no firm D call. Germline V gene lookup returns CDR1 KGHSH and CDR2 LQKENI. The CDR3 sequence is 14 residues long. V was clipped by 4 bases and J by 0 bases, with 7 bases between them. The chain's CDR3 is CASSRAVSYNEQFF. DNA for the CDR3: TGTGCCAGCTCACGGGCCGTCTCCTACAATGAGCAGTTCTTC.

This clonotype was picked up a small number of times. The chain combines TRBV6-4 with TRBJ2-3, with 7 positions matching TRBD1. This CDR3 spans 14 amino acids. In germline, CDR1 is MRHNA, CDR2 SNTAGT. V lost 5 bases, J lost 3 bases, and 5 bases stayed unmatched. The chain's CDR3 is CASSSSTGTDTQYF. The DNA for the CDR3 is TGTGCCAGCAGTTCCTCGACAGGGACAGATACGCAGTATTTT.

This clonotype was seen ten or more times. CDR3 nucleotide sequence: TGCAGTGCTCAGACCGGTAGCTCCTACAATGAGCAGTTCTTC. Its protein product is CSAQTGSSYNEQFF. The chain uses TRBV20-1 and TRBJ2-1; D gene ambiguous. CDR1 is DFQATT, CDR2 SNEGSKA, per germline (reference sequence). This CDR3 is built from 14 residues. Deletions cut 5 bases from V and 0 bases from J, with 11 bases between.

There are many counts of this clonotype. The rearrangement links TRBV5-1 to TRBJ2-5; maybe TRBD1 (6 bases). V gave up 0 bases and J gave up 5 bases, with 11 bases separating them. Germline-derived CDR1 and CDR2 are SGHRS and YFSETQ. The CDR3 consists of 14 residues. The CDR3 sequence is CASSLEQGLETQYF. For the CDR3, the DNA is TGCGCCAGCAGCTTGGAACAGGGTCTGGAGACCCAGTACTTC.

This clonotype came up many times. The DNA of the CDR3 is TGCGCCAGCAGCCCGACCGGGACTTCATCCTACAATGAGCAGTTCTTC. This gives the protein CASSPTGTSSYNEQFF. The chain couples TRBV5-1 to TRBJ2-1; maybe TRBD2 (6 bases). V was shortened by 4 bases and J by 1 base, with 15 bases between the two germline ends. Germline V gives CDR1 SGHRS, CDR2 YFSETQ. The CDR3 length is 16 residues.

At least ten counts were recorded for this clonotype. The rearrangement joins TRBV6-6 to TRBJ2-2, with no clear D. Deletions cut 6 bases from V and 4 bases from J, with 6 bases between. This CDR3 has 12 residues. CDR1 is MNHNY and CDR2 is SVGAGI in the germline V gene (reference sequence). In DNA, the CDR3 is TGTGCCAGCAGATACAGCACCGGGGAGCTGTTTTTT. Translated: CASRYSTGELFF.

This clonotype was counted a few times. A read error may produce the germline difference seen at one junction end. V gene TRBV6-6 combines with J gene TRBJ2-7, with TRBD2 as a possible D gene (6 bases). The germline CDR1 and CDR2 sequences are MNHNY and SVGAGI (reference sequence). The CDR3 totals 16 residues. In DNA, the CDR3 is TGTGCCAGCAGTTACTCCGCGGGAAGAGGGACCTACGAGCAATACTTC. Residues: CASSYSAGRGTYEQYF.

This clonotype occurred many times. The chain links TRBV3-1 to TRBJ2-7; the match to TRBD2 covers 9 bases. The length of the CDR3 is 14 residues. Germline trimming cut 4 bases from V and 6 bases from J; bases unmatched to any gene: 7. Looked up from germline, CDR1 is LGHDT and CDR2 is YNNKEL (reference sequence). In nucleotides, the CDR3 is TGTGCCAGCAGCCTGACTAGCGGTGGGGGCGAGCAGTACTTC. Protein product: CASSLTSGGGEQYF.

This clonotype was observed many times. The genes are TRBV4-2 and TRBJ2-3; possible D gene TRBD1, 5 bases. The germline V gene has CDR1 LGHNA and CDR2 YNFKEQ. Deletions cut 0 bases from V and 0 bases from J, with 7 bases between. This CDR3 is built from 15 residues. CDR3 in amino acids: CASSQEDSSTDTQYF. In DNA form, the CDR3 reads TGTGCCAGCAGCCAAGAAGACAGTAGCACAGATACGCAGTATTTT.